The rows below give T cell receptor beta chains drawn from one sample of a study of graft-versus-host responses after intestinal transplantation. Profiling relied on immunoSEQ multiplex PCR, and the TCRdb table lists in-frame clones only, not all of them. The table records approximately 89,000 clones, 90% to 95% of them present only once. Their cognate antigens are unknown. Specimen: unstimulated CD8+ T cells sorted from spleen or lymph node cells, collected before transplant. The source of these receptors is a human donor who was the organ donor for an intestinal transplant. The conserved cysteine and the conserved F or W are not part of the CDR3 here.

J gene	V gene	CDR3 protein
TRBJ2-7	TRBV29-1	SAEGPSYEQY
TRBJ2-4	TRBV27	ASSPKGGRGVIPIAKNIQY
TRBJ1-2	TRBV7-9	ASSSDTLYYGYT
TRBJ2-7	TRBV28	ASSFGQNYEQY
TRBJ2-5	TRBV14	ASSLSTSGRLQETQY
TRBJ1-2	TRBV2	ASDAPGTPMGGYT
TRBJ2-7	TRBV27	ASSLSGGYEQY
TRBJ2-2	TRBV30	AWELVGGPVTGELF
TRBJ1-2	TRBV19	ASTRAGTVYGYT
TRBJ2-1	TRBV7-8	ASSLAFRTSGRGDEQF
TRBJ2-1	TRBV14	ASSQVLGVSSYNEQF
TRBJ2-3	TRBV28	ASPGGSTDTQY
TRBJ2-7	TRBV27	ASSGHTYEQY
TRBJ2-7	TRBV12-1	ASSYKYEQY
TRBJ2-7	TRBV19	ASRTGRFEQY
TRBJ2-3	TRBV7-8	ASSWGGAGLDTDTQY